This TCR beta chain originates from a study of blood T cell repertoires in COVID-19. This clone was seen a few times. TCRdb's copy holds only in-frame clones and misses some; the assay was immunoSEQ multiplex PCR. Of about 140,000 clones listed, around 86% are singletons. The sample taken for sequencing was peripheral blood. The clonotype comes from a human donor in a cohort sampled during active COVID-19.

CDR3 sequence: CASSSPGQGHYTF. In nucleotides, the CDR3 is TGTGCCAGCAGCTCCCCGGGACAGGGACACTACACCTTC. The gene calls are TRBV5-4 and TRBJ1-2; TRBD1 matches 9 bases. Germline V gene lookup returns CDR1 SGHNT and CDR2 YYREEE (reference sequence). Trimming at V came to 3 bases and at J to 10 bases, leaving 7 bases not matched to a gene. The CDR3 contains 13 residues.